This T cell receptor beta chain was found in a study of shared clonotypes between healthy human individuals. Study information: Three plates were used per donor for CD4 naive, three for CD4 memory, two for CD8 naive and one for CD8 memory.

Naivety among CD8 cells was defined by CD45RO negativity and positive CCR7 selection, thereby excluding terminally differentiated effector memory CD45RA+ cells. Looked up from germline, CDR1 is SGDLS and CDR2 is YYNGEE. CDR3 length equals 15 residues. V lost 4 bases and J lost 4, with 18 bases in between. Assay: immunoSEQ multiplex PCR; the TCRdb copy retains only in-frame clones and omits some. The data hold 630,000 or so clones, with 95% to 98% observed a single time. The sequenced material came from naive CD8+ T cells sorted from blood. The chain has TRBV9 and TRBJ2-7, with D tentatively TRBD1 (6 bases). This TCR derives from a man between 25 and 39 years old in good health. This CDR3 reads CASSYRTESTYEQYF. The CDR3 coding sequence is TGTGCCAGCAGCTATCGGACAGAATCGACTTACGAGCAGTACTTC.